This T cell receptor (beta chain) was documented in a study of response to subunit inactivated influenza vaccine. The study's findings and limits: The authors proposed limited new T cell recruitment per seasonal influenza vaccination.

Germline V CDR1 and CDR2: SQVTM, ANQGSEA. The CDR3 loop spans 14 amino acids. The germline V and J ends were trimmed by 1 base and 5 bases, with 14 bases remaining between them. In TCRdb, the RT-PCR reads were re-called with MiXCR into one record per CDR3 protein. The sample has about 780,000 distinct CDR3 sequences, around a sixth seen once; the top ten hold about a tenth. The sample holds a few counts of this clonotype. Its antigen is not known. The chain links TRBV29-1 to TRBJ1-1; D remains unclear. The specimen was PBMCs from blood, collected roughly 5 days after vaccination. The TCR comes from a man aged 50 to 60 who received an inactivated influenza vaccine. In DNA form, the CDR3 reads TGCAGCGTTGAAGGACGGTTTAAGCGAACTGAAGCTTTCTTT. It yields the protein CSVEGRFKRTEAFF.